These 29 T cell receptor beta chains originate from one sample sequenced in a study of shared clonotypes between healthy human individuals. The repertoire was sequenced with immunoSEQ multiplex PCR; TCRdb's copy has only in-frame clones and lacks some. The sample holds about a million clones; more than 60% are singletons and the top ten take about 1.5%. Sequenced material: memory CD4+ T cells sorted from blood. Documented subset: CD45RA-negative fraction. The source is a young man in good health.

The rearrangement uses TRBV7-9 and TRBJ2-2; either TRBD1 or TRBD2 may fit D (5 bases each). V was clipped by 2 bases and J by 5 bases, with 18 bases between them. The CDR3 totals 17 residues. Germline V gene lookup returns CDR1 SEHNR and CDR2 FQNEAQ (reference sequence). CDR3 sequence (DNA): TGTGCCAGCAGCTTAAATCTGGGGGTGAGAGAGACCGGGGAGCTGTTTTTT. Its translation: CASSLNLGVRETGELFF.

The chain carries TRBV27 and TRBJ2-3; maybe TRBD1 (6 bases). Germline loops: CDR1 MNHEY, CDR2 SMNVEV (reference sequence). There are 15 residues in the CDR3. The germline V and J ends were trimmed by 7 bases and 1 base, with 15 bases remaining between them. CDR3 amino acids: CASIRIGGGTDTQYF. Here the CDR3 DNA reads TGTGCCAGCATCCGTATTGGGGGCGGCACAGATACGCAGTATTTT.

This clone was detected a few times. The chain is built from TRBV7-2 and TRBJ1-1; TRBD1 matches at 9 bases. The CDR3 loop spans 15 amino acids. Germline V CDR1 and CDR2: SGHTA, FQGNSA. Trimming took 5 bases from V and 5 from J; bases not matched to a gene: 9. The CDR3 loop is CASSPRTGDLTEAFF. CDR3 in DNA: TGTGCCAGCAGCCCGAGGACAGGGGACCTGACTGAAGCTTTCTTT.

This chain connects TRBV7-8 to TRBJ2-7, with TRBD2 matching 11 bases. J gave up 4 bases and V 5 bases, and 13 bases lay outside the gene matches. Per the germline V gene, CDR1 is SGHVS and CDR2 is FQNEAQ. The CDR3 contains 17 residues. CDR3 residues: CASSPHSGRASSYEQYF. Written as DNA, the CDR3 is TGTGCCAGCAGCCCCCATAGCGGGAGGGCCTCTTCGTACGAGCAGTACTTC. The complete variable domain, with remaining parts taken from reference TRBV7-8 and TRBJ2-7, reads GAGVSQSPRYKVAKRGQDVALRCDPISGHVSLFWYQQALGQGPEFLTYFQNEAQLDKSGLPSDRFFAERPEGSVSTLKIQRTQQEDSAVYLCASSPHSGRASSYEQYFGPGTRLTVT.

Here the CDR3 DNA reads TGTGCCAGCAGTTTATCGAAGAGGGTAGGGGGCTACACCTTC. It codes for CASSLSKRVGGYTF. The chain uses TRBV27 and TRBJ1-2; D is ambiguous. The V and J ends lost 0 bases and 8 bases respectively, with 13 bases between them. Germline-derived CDR1 and CDR2 are MNHEY and SMNVEV (reference sequence). This CDR3 spans 14 amino acids.

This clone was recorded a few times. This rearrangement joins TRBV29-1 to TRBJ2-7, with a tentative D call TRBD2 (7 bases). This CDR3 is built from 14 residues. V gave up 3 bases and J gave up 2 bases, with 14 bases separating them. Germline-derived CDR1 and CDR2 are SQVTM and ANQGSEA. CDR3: CSVDRGANTYEQYF. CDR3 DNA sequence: TGCAGCGTTGATCGGGGGGCCAATACCTACGAGCAGTACTTC.

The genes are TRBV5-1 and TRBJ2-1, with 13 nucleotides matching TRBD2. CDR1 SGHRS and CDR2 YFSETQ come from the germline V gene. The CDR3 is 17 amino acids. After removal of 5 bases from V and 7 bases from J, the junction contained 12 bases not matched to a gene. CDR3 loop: CASSSGTSGNGVNEQFF. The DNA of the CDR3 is TGCGCCAGCAGTTCCGGGACTAGCGGGAACGGGGTAAATGAGCAGTTCTTC.

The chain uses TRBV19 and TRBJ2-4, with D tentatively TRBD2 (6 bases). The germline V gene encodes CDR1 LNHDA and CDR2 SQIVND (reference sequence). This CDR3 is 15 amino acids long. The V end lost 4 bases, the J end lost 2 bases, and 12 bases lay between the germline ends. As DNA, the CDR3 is TGTGCCAGTAGTACTACCGGGACTTCCAAAAACATTCAGTACTTC. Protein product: CASSTTGTSKNIQYF.

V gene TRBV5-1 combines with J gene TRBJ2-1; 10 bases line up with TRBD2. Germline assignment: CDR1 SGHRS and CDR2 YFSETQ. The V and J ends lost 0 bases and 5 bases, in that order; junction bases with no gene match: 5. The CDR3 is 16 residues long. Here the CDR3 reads CASSLESSGSNNEQFF. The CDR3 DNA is TGCGCCAGCAGCTTGGAGTCTAGCGGGAGTAACAATGAGCAGTTCTTC.

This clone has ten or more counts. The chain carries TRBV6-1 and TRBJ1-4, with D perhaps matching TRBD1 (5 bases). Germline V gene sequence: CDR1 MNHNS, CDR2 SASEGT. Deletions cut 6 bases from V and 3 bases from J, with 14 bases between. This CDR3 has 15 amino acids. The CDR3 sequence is CASRREGSSNEKLFF. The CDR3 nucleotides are TGTGCCAGCAGGAGAGAGGGGAGTTCTAATGAAAAACTGTTTTTT.

The CDR3 DNA reads as TGTGCCAGCAACCAGGGGGAGGAGACCCAGTACTTC. Its protein product is CASNQGEETQYF. The chain carries TRBV7-2 and TRBJ2-5; 7 positions agree with TRBD1. Germline-derived CDR1 and CDR2 are SGHTA and FQGNSA. Trimming took 7 bases from V and 5 from J; bases not matched to a gene: 4. The CDR3 is made up of 12 amino acids.

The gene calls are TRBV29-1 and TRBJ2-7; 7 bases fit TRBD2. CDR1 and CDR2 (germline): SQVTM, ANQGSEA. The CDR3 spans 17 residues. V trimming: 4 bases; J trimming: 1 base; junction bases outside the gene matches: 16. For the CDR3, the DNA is TGCAGCGTTGGCGGCGCAGCGAGGGGAGGGGATTCCTACGAGCAGTACTTC. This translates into CSVGGAARGGDSYEQYF.

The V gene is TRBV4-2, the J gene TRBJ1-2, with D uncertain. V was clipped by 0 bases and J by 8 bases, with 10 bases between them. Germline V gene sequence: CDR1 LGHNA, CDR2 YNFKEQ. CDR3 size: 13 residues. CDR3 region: CASSQDPPIGYTF. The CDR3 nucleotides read TGTGCCAGCAGCCAAGATCCCCCCATCGGCTACACCTTC.

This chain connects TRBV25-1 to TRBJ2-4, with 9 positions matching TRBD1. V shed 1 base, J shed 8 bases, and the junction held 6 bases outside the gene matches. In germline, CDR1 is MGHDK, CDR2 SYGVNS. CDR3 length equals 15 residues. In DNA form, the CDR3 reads TGTGCCAGCAGTGAATGGGGACAGGGTGATGACATTCAGTACTTC. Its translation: CASSEWGQGDDIQYF.

The CDR3, as DNA: TGCGCCAGCAGCGCAGGTGGGGCATATCAGCCCCAGCATTTT. It yields the protein CASSAGGAYQPQHF. This chain links TRBV5-1 with TRBJ1-5; maybe TRBD1 (5 bases). V was pared by 4 bases and J by 5 bases, with 13 bases between. There are 14 residues in the CDR3. Germline V gene lookup returns CDR1 SGHRS and CDR2 YFSETQ. The variable domain in full, completed from reference TRBV5-1 and TRBJ1-5, reads KAGVTQTPRYLIKTRGQQVTLSCSPISGHRSVSWYQQTPGQGLQFLFEYFSETQRNKGNFPGRFSGRQFSNSRSEMNVSTLELGDSALYLCASSAGGAYQPQHFGDGTRLSIL.

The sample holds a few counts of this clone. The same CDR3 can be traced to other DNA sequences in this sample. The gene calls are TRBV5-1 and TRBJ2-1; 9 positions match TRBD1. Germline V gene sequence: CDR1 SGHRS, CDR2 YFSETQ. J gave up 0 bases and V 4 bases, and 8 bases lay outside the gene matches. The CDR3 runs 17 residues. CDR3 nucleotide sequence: TGCGCCAGCAGCCCTACAGGGGGCGGTGGCTCCTACAATGAGCAGTTCTTC. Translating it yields CASSPTGGGGSYNEQFF. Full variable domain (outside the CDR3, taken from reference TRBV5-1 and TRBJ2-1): KAGVTQTPRYLIKTRGQQVTLSCSPISGHRSVSWYQQTPGQGLQFLFEYFSETQRNKGNFPGRFSGRQFSNSRSEMNVSTLELGDSALYLCASSPTGGGGSYNEQFFGPGTRLTVL.

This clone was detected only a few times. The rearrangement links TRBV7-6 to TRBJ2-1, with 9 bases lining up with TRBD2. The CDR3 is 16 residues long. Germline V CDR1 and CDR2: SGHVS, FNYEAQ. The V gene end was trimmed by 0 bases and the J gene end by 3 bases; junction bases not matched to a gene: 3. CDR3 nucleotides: TGTGCCAGCAGCTTAGCGCGGGGGGGCCACTACAATGAGCAGTTCTTC. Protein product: CASSLARGGHYNEQFF.

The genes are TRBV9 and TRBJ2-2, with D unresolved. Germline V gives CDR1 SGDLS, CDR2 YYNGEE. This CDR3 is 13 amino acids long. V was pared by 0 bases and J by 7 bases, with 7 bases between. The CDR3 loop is CASSVDLGGELFF. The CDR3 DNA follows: TGTGCCAGCAGCGTAGACCTTGGCGGGGAGCTGTTTTTT.

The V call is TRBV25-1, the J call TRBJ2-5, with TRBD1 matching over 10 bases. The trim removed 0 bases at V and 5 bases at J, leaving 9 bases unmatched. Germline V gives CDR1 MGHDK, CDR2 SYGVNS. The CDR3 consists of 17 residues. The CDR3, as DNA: TGTGCCAGCAGTGAATATATAGGGACAGGGGCCGGGGAGACCCAGTACTTC. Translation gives CASSEYIGTGAGETQYF.

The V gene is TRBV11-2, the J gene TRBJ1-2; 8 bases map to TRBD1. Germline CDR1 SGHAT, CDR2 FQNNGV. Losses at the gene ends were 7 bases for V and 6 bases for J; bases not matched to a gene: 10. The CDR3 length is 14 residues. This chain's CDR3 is CASNQTMTGDGYTF. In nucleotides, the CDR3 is TGTGCCAGCAACCAAACGATGACAGGGGATGGCTACACCTTC.

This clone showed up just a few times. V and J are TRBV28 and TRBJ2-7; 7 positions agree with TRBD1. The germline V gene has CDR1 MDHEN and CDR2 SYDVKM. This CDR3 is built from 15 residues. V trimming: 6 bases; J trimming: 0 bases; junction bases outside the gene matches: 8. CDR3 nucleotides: TGTGCCAGCAGCTTGCCGACAGGGTCCTCCTACGAGCAGTACTTC. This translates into CASSLPTGSSYEQYF.

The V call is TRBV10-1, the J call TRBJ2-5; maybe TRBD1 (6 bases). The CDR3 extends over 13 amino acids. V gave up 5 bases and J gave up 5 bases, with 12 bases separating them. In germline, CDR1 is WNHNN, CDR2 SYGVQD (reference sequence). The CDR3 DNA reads TGCGCCAGCAGTACCGCAGGGGCCGAGACCCAGTACTTC. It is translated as CASSTAGAETQYF.

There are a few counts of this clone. The CDR3 DNA is TGTGCCAGCAGCTCTGACAGGGTCTCAGCGAACACCGGGGAGCTGTTTTTT. It specifies CASSSDRVSANTGELFF. This chain uses TRBV7-9 with TRBJ2-2; the match to TRBD1 covers 7 bases. V lost 4 bases, J lost 0 bases, and 8 bases stayed unmatched. CDR3 length equals 17 residues. In germline, CDR1 is SEHNR, CDR2 FQNEAQ (reference sequence).

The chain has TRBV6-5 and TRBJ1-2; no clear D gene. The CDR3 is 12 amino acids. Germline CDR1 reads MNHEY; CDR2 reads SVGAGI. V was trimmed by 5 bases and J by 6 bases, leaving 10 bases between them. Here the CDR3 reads CASSNLEDGYTF. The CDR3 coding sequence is TGTGCCAGCAGTAACCTTGAAGATGGCTACACCTTC.

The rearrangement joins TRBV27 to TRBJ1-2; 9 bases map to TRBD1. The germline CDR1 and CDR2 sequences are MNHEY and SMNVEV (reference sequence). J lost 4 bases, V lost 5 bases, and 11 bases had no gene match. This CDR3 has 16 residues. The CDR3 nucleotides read TGTGCCAGCAGTCCCCTGGGGGGACAGGGTGGCTATGGCTACACCTTC. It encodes CASSPLGGQGGYGYTF.

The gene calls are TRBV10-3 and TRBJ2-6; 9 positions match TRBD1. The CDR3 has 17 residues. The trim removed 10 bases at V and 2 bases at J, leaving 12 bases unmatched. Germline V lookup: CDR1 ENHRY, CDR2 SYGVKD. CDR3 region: CATATGQGAPGANVLTF. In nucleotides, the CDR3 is TGTGCCACTGCGACGGGACAGGGAGCACCTGGGGCCAACGTCCTGACTTTC.

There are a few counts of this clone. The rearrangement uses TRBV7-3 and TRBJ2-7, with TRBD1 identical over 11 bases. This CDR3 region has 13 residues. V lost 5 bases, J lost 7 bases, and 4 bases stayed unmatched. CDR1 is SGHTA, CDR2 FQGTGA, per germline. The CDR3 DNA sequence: TGTGCCAGCAGCCAGGACAGGGGGCGTGAGCAGTACTTC. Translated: CASSQDRGREQYF.

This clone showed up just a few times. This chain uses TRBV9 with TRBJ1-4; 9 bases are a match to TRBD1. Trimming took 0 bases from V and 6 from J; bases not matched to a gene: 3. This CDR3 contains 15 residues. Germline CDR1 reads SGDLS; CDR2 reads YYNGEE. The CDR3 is CASSVETGGHEKLFF. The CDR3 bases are TGTGCCAGCAGCGTAGAGACAGGGGGGCATGAAAAACTGTTTTTT.

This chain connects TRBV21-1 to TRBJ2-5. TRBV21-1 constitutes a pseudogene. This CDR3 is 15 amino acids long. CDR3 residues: CASSKAPGGGETQYF. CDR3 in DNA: TGTGCCAGCAGCAAAGCACCAGGAGGGGGAGAGACCCAGTACTTC.